These T cell receptor beta chains were read from a single sample in a study of shared clonotypes between healthy human individuals. Libraries were prepared by immunoSEQ multiplex PCR; TCRdb keeps only in-frame clonotypes and omits some of them. The sample consists of about 470,000 clones, around 79% of them appearing once. Sequencing input: PBMCs. These TCRs come from a middle-aged woman in good health. Some clones in this sample may be carry-over from other donors' samples. The CDR3 runs from the conserved cysteine through the conserved F or W. The D gene is left open where the match is weak. Clone size appears in some rows only: once, few, many, or a class for an expanded clone.

few,-,TRBJ1-5,TRBV30,CAWSVGGNQPQHF,TGTGCCTGGAGTGTCGGGGGTAATCAGCCCCAGCATTTT
-,-,TRBJ2-1,TRBV7-2,CASSPTGEYNEQFF,TGTGCCAGCAGCCCGACAGGAGAGTACAATGAGCAGTTCTTC
few,-,TRBJ1-5,TRBV27,CASSPLSSNQPQHF,TGTGCCAGCAGTCCCCTTTCCAGCAATCAGCCCCAGCATTTT
many,-,TRBJ1-2,TRBV20-1,CSARDRQGYTF,TGCAGTGCTAGAGATCGACAGGGCTACACCTTC
-,-,TRBJ1-5,TRBV6-1,CASRTQTGKAQPQHF,TGTGCCAGCAGGACACAAACAGGGAAGGCTCAGCCCCAGCATTTT
-,-,TRBJ2-7,TRBV28,CASRNSDEQYF,TGTGCCAGCAGAAATTCGGACGAGCAGTACTTC
-,-,TRBJ2-5,TRBV28,CASSPIFRSVETQYF,TGTGCCAGCAGTCCAATTTTTCGTAGTGTAGAGACCCAGTACTTC
many,TRBD2,TRBJ2-7,TRBV4-3,CASSQGAGSGVRYEQYF,TGCGCCAGCAGCCAAGGAGCGGGCAGCGGGGTCCGCTACGAGCAGTACTTC
once,-,TRBJ2-5,TRBV6-5,CASSKGETQYF,TGTGCCAGCAGCAAAGGGGAGACCCAGTACTTC
-,-,TRBJ2-7,TRBV5-1,CASSLAPGQSYEQYF,TGCGCCAGCAGCCTTGCCCCTGGACAGTCCTACGAGCAGTACTTC
-,-,TRBJ1-3,TRBV7-2,CASSLGQGNTIYF,TGTGCCAGCAGCTTAGGGCAGGGGAACACCATATATTTT
-,-,TRBJ2-2,TRBV7-6,CASSQEWDTGELFF,TGTGCCAGCAGCCAGGAGTGGGACACCGGGGAGCTGTTTTTT
few,-,TRBJ1-1,TRBV21-1,CASSKEGREGNTEAFF,TGTGCCAGCAGCAAAGAGGGCAGAGAGGGGAACACTGAAGCTTTCTTT
-,TRBD1,TRBJ2-5,TRBV5-1,CASSLSQGNSPETQYF,TGCGCCAGCAGCTTGTCACAGGGGAATAGTCCAGAGACCCAGTACTTC
many,TRBD2,TRBJ2-1,TRBV7-3,CASSLTPTSAYNEQFF,TGTGCCAGCAGCTTAACGCCGACTAGCGCCTACAATGAGCAGTTCTTC
-,-,TRBJ2-2,TRBV27,CASSLFQPGYPNTGELFF,TGTGCCAGCAGTTTATTCCAGCCGGGATACCCGAACACCGGGGAGCTGTTTTTT
-,-,TRBJ2-3,TRBV5-4,CASSSDFGTDTQYF,TGTGCCAGCAGCTCAGACTTCGGCACAGATACGCAGTATTTT
-,-,TRBJ2-7,TRBV29-1,CSVEGLVAEQYF,TGCAGCGTTGAAGGGCTAGTAGCCGAGCAGTACTTC
-,TRBD2,TRBJ2-1,TRBV5-4,CASSVNGGRGYNEQFF,TGTGCCAGCAGCGTAAATGGCGGGAGGGGTTACAATGAGCAGTTCTTC
once,TRBD2,TRBJ2-7,TRBV30,CAWGTSGTYEQYF,TGTGCCTGGGGGACTAGCGGAACCTACGAGCAGTACTTC
-,-,TRBJ2-7,TRBV10-3,CAIRGTANEQYF,TGTGCCATCAGAGGGACGGCTAACGAGCAGTACTTC
-,-,TRBJ2-5,TRBV5-8,CASSTGYQETQYF,TGTGCCAGCAGTACAGGATACCAAGAGACCCAGTACTTC
-,-,TRBJ2-2,TRBV10-3,CAISPTGRDTGELFF,TGTGCCATCAGCCCGACAGGTCGGGACACCGGGGAGCTGTTTTTT
-,TRBD2,TRBJ2-5,TRBV29-1,CSVATSGNRETQYF,TGCAGCGTGGCAACTAGCGGGAATCGGGAGACCCAGTACTTC
-,-,TRBJ1-2,TRBV19,CASSIAATRGGYTF,TGTGCCAGTAGTATAGCAGCTACACGAGGCGGCTACACCTTC
few,TRBD2,TRBJ2-7,TRBV28,CASSLEPTSGYEQYF,TGTGCCAGCAGTTTGGAACCGACTAGCGGCTACGAGCAGTACTTC
-,TRBD2,TRBJ2-3,TRBV9,CASSVALWGAGELDTQYF,TGTGCCAGCAGCGTAGCTCTATGGGGAGCGGGGGAATTGGATACGCAGTATTTT
-,-,TRBJ2-3,TRBV7-8,CASSGDTDTQYF,TGTGCCAGCAGCGGGGACACAGATACGCAGTATTTT
-,-,TRBJ2-1,TRBV7-2,CASSLRWGGEQFF,TGTGCCAGCAGCTTAAGGTGGGGAGGTGAGCAGTTCTTC
-,-,TRBJ2-2,TRBV7-6,CASSFLPGETGELFF,TGTGCCAGCAGCTTCCTCCCCGGGGAGACCGGGGAGCTGTTTTTT
-,-,TRBJ1-2,TRBV5-1,CASSSVVLSGGYTF,TGCGCCAGCAGCTCGGTCGTTCTCTCGGGTGGCTACACCTTC
-,TRBD1,TRBJ2-7,TRBV18,CASSPGTAVVEQYF,TGTGCCAGCTCACCAGGGACAGCCGTAGTGGAGCAGTACTTC
-,-,TRBJ1-2,TRBV6-1,CASSERWDNYGYTF,TGTGCCAGCAGTGAGAGGTGGGACAACTATGGCTACACCTTC
-,TRBD2,TRBJ2-1,TRBV29-1,CSVGPSGSNEQFF,TGCAGCGTTGGCCCTAGCGGGAGCAATGAGCAGTTCTTC
-,TRBD1,TRBJ1-3,TRBV19,CASSEQGAGGNTIYF,TGTGCCAGTAGCGAACAGGGGGCCGGTGGAAACACCATATATTTT
-,-,TRBJ2-1,TRBV18,CASSPLSGDFNEQFF,TGTGCCAGCTCACCACTTTCTGGGGACTTCAATGAGCAGTTCTTC
-,-,TRBJ2-7,TRBV7-3,CASSQGPARLEQYF,TGTGCCAGCAGCCAGGGACCAGCGAGGCTCGAGCAGTACTTC
-,-,TRBJ1-1,TRBV19,CATLGWGTEAFF,TGTGCCACCCTAGGGTGGGGGACTGAAGCTTTCTTT
-,-,TRBJ2-1,TRBV7-9,CASSLVRGGGNEQFF,TGTGCCAGCAGCTTAGTGCGAGGGGGTGGCAATGAGCAGTTCTTC
-,TRBD1,TRBJ1-2,TRBV6-1,CASSGPRGTGGLAGYTF,TGTGCCAGCAGTGGACCGAGGGGGACAGGAGGCTTAGCGGGCTACACCTTC
-,-,TRBJ1-1,TRBV27,CASSSGRYIMNTEAFF,TGTGCCAGCAGTTCCGGGAGGTACATCATGAACACTGAAGCTTTCTTT